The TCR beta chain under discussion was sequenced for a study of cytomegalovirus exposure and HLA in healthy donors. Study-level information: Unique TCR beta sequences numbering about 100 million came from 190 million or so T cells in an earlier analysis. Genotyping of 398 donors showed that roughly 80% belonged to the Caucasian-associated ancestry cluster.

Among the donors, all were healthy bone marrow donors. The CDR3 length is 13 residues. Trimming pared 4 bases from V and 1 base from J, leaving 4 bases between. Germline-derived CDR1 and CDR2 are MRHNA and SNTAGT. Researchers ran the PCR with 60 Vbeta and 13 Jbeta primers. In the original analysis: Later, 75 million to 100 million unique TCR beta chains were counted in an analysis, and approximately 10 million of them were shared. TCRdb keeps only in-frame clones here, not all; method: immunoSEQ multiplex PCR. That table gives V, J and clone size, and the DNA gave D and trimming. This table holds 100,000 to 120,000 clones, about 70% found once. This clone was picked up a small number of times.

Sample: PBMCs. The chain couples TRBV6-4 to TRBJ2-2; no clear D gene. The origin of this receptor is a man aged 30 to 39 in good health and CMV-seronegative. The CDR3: CASSVENTGELFF. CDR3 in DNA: TGTGCCAGCAGTGTAGAGAACACCGGGGAGCTGTTTTTT.